This T cell receptor (beta chain) was captured by sequencing in a study of somatic mutations in cytotoxic T cells in rheumatoid arthritis. The overall study: The flow sorting of some V beta antibody-stained T-cell populations reached nearly 100% purity, and the sorted populations included V beta1+ cells sequenced for TCRB.

Notes on the study in general: More than 20% of CD8+ cells belonged to the largest clone in about an eighth of the 65 patients. Only rheumatoid arthritis patients, not healthy controls, showed CD8+ clonality increasing with age.

After CD4+ and CD8+ cells were isolated by positive magnetic bead selection, their purity was checked by flow cytometry. Germline CDR1 is MNHNS and CDR2 is SASEGT. The CDR3 is made up of 13 amino acids. V was shortened by 1 base and J by 10 bases, with 13 bases between the two germline ends. The method was immunoSEQ multiplex PCR; TCRdb's version includes in-frame clones alone and lacks a portion of them. The table lists 15,000 to 20,000 clones, more than 60% of them singletons, with roughly a fifth in the top ten. For this clone: The target antigen is unknown.

The receptor was derived from an older woman in good health. The sequenced sample consisted of CD8+ T cells sorted from blood. The gene calls are TRBV6-1 and TRBJ2-5; D is ambiguous. The CDR3 DNA sequence: TGTGCCAGCAGTGAAGAGAACCAGAGGAACCAGTACTTC. Encoded protein: CASSEENQRNQYF.